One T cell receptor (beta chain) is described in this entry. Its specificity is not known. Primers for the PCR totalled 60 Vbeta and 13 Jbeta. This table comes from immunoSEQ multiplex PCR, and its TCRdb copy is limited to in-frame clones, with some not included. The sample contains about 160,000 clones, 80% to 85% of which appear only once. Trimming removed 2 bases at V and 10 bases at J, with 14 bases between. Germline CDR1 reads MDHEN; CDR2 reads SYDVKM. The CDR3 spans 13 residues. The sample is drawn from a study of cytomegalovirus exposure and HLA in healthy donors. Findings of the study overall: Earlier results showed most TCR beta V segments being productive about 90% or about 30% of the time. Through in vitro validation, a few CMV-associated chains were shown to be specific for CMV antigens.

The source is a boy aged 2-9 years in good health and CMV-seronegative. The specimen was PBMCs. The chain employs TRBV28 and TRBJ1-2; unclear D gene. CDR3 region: CASSLSLVLYYTF. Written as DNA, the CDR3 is TGTGCCAGCAGTTTAAGCCTGGTTCTGTACTACACCTTC.